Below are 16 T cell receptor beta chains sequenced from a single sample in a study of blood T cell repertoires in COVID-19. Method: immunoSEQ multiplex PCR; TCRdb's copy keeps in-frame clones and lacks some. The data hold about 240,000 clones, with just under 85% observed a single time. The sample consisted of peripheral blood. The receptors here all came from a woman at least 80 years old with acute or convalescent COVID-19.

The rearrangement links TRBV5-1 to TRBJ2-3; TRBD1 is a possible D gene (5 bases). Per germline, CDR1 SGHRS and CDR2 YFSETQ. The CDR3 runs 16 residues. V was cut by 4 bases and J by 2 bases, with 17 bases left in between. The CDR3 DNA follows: TGCGCCAGCAGCCTTACGACAGTCTCCCACACAGATACGCAGTATTTT. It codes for CASSLTTVSHTDTQYF. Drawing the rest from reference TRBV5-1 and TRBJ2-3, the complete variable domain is KAGVTQTPRYLIKTRGQQVTLSCSPISGHRSVSWYQQTPGQGLQFLFEYFSETQRNKGNFPGRFSGRQFSNSRSEMNVSTLELGDSALYLCASSLTTVSHTDTQYFGPGTRLTVL.

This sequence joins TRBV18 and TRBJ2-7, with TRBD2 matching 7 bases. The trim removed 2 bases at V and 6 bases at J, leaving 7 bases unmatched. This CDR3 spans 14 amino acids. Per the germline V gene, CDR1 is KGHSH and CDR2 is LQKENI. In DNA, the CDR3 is TGTGCCAGCTCACCAGGTCGTAGGGAGGGCGAGCAGTACTTC. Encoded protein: CASSPGRREGEQYF. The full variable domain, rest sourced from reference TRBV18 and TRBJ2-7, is NAGVMQNPRHLVRRRGQEARLRCSPMKGHSHVYWYRQLPEEGLKFMVYLQKENIIDESGMPKERFSAEFPKEGPSILRIQQVVRGDSAAYFCASSPGRREGEQYFGPGTRLTVT.

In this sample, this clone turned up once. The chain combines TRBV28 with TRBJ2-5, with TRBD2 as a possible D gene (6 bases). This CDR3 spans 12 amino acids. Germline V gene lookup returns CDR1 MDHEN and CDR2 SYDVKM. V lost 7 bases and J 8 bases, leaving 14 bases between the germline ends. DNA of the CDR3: TGTGCCAGCAACCCCGGGACTCCAACCCAGTACTTC. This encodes CASNPGTPTQYF.

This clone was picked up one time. As DNA, the CDR3 is TGTGCCAGCAGCTTAAGTCCCGGTTATAATGAGCAGTTCTTC. It yields the protein CASSLSPGYNEQFF. The chain joins TRBV7-3 to TRBJ2-1; no definite D call. The germline gives CDR1 SGHTA, CDR2 FQGTGA. V gave up 1 base and J gave up 7 bases, with 11 bases separating them. The CDR3 runs to 14 residues.

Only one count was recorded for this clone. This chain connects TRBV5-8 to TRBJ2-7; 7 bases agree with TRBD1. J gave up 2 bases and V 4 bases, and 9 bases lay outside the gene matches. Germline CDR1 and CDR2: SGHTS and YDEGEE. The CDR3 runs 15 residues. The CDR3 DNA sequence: TGTGCCAGCAGCCGCGACAGGGAGATCCCCTACGAGCAGTACTTC. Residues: CASSRDREIPYEQYF.

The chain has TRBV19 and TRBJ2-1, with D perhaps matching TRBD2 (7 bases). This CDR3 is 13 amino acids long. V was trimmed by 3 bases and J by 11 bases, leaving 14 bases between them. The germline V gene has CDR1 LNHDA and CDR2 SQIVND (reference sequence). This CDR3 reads CASSITGGPQQFF. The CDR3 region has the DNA TGTGCCAGTAGTATTACGGGGGGCCCTCAGCAGTTCTTC.

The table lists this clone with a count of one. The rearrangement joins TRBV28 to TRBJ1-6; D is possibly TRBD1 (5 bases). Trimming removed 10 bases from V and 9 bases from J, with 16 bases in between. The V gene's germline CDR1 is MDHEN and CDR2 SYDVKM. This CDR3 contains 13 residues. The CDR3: CATRGDFGSPLHF. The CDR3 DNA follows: TGTGCCACCCGGGGGGATTTCGGTTCACCCCTCCACTTT.

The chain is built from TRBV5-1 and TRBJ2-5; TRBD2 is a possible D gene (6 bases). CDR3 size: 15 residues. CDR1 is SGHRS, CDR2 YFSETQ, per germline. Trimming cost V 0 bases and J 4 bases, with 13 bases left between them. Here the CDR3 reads CASSLEGGARETQYF. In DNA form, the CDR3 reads TGCGCCAGCAGCTTGGAGGGCGGGGCGCGAGAGACCCAGTACTTC.

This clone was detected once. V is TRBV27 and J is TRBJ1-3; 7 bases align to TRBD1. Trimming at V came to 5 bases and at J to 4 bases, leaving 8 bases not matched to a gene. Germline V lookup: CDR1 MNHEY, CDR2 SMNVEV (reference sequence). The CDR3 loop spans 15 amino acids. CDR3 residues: CASSASTGLGNTIYF. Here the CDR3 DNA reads TGTGCCAGCAGTGCCTCGACAGGGCTAGGAAACACCATATATTTT.

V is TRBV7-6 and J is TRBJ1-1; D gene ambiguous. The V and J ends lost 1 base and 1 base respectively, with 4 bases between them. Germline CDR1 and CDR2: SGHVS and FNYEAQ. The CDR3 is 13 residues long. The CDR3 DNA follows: TGTGCCAGCAGCTTAGATAAGAACACTGAAGCTTTCTTT. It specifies CASSLDKNTEAFF. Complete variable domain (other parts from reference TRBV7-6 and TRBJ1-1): GAGVSQSPRYKVTKRGQDVALRCDPISGHVSLYWYRQALGQGPEFLTYFNYEAQQDKSGLPNDRFSAERPEGSISTLTIQRTEQRDSAMYRCASSLDKNTEAFFGQGTRLTVV.

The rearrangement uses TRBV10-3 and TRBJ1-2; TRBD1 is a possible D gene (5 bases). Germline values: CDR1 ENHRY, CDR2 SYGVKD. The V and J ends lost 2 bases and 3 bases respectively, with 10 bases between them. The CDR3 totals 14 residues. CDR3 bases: TGTGCCATCAGTGAGGGGGCGGGAGACTATGGCTACACCTTC. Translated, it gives CAISEGAGDYGYTF.

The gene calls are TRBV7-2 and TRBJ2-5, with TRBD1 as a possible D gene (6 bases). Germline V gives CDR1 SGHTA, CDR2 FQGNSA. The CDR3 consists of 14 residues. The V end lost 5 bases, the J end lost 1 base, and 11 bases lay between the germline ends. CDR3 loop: CASSTWTVQETQYF. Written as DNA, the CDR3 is TGTGCCAGCAGCACCTGGACAGTCCAAGAGACCCAGTACTTC.

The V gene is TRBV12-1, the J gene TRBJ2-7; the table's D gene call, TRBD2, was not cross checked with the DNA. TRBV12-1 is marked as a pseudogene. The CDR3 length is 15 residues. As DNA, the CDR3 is TGTGCCAGCAGCTTTGCCTTACGGTTGCCCCACGAGCAGTACTTC. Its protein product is CASSFALRLPHEQYF.

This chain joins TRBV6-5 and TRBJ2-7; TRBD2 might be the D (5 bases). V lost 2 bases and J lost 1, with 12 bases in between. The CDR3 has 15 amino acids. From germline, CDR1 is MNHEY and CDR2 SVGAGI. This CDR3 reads CASSYEGSGSYEQYF. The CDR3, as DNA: TGTGCCAGCAGTTACGAAGGGAGTGGGTCCTACGAGCAGTACTTC.

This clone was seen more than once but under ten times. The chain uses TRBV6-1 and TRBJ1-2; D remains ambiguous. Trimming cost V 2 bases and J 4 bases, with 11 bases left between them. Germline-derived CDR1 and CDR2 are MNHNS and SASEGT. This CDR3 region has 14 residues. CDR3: CASSESERGYGYTF. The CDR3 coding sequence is TGTGCCAGCAGTGAAAGCGAGAGAGGCTATGGCTACACCTTC.

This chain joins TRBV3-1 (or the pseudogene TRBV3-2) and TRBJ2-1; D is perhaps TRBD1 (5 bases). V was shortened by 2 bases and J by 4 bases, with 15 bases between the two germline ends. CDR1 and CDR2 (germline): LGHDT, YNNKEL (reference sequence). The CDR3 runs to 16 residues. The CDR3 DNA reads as TGTGCCAGCAGCCAAACCGGAGCAGGGCATTACAATGAGCAGTTCTTC. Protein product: CASSQTGAGHYNEQFF.